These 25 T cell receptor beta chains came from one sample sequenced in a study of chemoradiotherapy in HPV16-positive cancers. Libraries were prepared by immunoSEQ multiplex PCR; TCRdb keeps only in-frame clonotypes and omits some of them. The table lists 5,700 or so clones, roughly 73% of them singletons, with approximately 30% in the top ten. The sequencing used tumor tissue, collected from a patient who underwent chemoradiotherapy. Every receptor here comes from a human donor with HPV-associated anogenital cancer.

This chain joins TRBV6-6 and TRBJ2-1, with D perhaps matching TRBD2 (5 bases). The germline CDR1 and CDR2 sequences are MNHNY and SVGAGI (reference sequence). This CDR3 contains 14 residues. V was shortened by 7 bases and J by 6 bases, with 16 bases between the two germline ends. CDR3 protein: CASTDGVSINEQFF. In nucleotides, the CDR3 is TGTGCCAGCACGGACGGGGTCTCTATCAATGAGCAGTTCTTC.

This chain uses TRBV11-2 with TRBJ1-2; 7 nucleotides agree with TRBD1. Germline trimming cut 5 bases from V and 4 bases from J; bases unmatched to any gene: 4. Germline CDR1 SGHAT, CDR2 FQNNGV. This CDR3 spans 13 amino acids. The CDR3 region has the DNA TGTGCCAGCAGCCCCGCAGGGGGCTATGGCTACACCTTC. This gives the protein CASSPAGGYGYTF.

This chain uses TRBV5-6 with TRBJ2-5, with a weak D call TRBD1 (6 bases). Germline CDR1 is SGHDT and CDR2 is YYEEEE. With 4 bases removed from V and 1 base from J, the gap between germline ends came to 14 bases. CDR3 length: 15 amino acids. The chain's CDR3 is CASSLRTAGQETQYF. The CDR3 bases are TGTGCCAGCAGCCTTAGGACAGCAGGCCAAGAGACCCAGTACTTC.

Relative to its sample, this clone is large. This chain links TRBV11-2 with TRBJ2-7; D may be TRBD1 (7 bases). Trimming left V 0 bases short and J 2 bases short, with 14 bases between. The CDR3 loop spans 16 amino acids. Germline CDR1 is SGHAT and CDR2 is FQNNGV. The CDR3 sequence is CASSLEGGTATYEQYF. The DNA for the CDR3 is TGTGCCAGCAGCTTAGAAGGCGGGACAGCTACCTACGAGCAGTACTTC. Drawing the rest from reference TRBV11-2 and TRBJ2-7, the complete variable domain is EAGVAQSPRYKIIEKRQSVAFWCNPISGHATLYWYQQILGQGPKLLIQFQNNGVVDDSQLPKDRFSAERLKGVDSTLKIQPAKLEDSAVYLCASSLEGGTATYEQYFGPGTRLTVT.

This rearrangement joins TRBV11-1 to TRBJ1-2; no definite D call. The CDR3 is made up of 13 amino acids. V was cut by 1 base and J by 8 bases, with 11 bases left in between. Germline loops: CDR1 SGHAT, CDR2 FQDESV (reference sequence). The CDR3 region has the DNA TGTGCCAGCAGCTTAGAGCAGACGGCGGGCTACACCTTC. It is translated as CASSLEQTAGYTF.

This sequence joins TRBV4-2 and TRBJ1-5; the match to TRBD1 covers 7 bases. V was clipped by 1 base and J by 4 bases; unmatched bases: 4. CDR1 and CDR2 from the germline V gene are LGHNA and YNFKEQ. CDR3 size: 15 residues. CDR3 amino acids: CASSQGEQGNQPQHF. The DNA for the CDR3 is TGTGCCAGCAGCCAAGGTGAACAGGGGAATCAGCCCCAGCATTTT.

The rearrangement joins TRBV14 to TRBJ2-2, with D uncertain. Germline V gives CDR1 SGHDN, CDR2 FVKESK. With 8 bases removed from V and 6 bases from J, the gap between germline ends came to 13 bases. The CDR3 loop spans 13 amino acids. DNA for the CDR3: TGTGCCAGCTCCAGAACCGGACCCGGGGAGCTGTTTTTT. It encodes CASSRTGPGELFF.

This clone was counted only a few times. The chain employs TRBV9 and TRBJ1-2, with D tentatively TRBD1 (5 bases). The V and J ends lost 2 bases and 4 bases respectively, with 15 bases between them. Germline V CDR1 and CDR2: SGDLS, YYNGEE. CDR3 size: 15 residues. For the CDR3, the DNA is TGTGCCAGCAGCGTTGACAGCAGCACTAGCTATGGCTACACCTTC. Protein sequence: CASSVDSSTSYGYTF.

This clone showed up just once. Here the CDR3 DNA reads TGTGCCAGCAGCTTCCTGGTGAGCACTGAAGCTTTCTTT. Translated: CASSFLVSTEAFF. V and J are TRBV11-2 and TRBJ1-1; D gene ambiguous. Looked up from germline, CDR1 is SGHAT and CDR2 is FQNNGV. There are 13 residues in the CDR3. V gave up 3 bases and J gave up 4 bases, with 9 bases separating them.

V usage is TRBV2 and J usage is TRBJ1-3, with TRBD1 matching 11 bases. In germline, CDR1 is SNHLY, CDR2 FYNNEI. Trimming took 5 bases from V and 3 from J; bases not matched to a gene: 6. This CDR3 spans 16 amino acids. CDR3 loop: CASSPGQGVFGNTIYF. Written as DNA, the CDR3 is TGTGCCAGCAGTCCGGGACAGGGGGTTTTTGGAAACACCATATATTTT.

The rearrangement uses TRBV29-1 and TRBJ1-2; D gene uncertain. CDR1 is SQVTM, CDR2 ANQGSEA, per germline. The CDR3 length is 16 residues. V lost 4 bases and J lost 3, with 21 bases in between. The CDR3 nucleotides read TGCAGCGTTGGGGCAACGGGAGGTAGCGGCGACTATGGCTACACCTTC. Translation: CSVGATGGSGDYGYTF.

CDR3 sequence: CASSVANFRGGRDTGELFF. In nucleotides, the CDR3 is TGTGCCAGCAGCGTAGCTAATTTCCGCGGGGGCCGGGACACCGGGGAGCTGTTTTTT. V is TRBV9 and J is TRBJ2-2; D perhaps matches TRBD2 (7 bases). V was clipped by 0 bases and J by 3 bases, with 21 bases between them. CDR1 is SGDLS and CDR2 is YYNGEE in the germline V gene. The CDR3 sequence is 19 residues long.

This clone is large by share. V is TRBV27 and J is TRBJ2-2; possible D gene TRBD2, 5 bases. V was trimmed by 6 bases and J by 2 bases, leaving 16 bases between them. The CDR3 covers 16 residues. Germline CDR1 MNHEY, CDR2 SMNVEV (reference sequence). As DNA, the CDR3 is TGTGCCAGCAGCCCGGACTGGGCGCAAAACACCGGGGAGCTGTTTTTT. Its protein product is CASSPDWAQNTGELFF.

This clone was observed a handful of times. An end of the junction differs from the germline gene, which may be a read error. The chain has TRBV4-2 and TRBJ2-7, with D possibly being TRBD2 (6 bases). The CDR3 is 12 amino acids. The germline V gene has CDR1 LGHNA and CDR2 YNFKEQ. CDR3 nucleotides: TGTGCCAGCAGCCAAGGGGTCGGGAGTCCCACCTTC. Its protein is CASSQGVGSPTF.

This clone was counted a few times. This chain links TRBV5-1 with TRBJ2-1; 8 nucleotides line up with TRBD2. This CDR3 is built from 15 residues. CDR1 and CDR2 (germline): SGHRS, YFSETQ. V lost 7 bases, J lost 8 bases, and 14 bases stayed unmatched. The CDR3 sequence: CASRLSGRFSDEQFF. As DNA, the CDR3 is TGCGCCAGCCGCCTGAGCGGGAGATTTAGCGATGAGCAGTTCTTC.

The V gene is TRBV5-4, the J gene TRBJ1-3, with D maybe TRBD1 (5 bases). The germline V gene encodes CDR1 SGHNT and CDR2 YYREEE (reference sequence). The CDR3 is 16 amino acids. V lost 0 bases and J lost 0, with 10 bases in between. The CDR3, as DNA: TGTGCCAGCAGCTTGGGGGGCGCGACCTCTGGAAACACCATATATTTT. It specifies CASSLGGATSGNTIYF.

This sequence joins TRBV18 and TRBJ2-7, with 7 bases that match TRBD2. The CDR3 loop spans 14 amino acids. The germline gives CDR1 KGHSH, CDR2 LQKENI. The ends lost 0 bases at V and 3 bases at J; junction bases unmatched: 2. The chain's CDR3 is CASSPPGGNYEQYF. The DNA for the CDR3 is TGTGCCAGCTCACCACCGGGAGGGAACTACGAGCAGTACTTC.

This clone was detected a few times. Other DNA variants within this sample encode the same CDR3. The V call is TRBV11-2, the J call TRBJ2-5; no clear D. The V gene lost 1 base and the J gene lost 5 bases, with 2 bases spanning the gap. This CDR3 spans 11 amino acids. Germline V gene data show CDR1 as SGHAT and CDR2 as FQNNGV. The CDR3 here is CASSLGETQYF. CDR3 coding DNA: TGTGCCAGCAGCTTAGGGGAGACCCAGTACTTC.

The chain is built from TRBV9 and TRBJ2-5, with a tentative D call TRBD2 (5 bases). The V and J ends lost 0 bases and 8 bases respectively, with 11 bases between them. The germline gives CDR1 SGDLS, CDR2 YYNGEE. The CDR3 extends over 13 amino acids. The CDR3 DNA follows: TGTGCCAGCAGCGTAGACCAGACGGGAACCCAGTACTTC. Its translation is CASSVDQTGTQYF.

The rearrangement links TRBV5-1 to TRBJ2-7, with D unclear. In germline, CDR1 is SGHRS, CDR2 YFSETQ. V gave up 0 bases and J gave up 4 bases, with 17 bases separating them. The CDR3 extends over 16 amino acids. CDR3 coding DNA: TGCGCCAGCAGCTTGGCCAATGGTTTGTCTCTTTACGAGCAGTACTTC. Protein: CASSLANGLSLYEQYF.

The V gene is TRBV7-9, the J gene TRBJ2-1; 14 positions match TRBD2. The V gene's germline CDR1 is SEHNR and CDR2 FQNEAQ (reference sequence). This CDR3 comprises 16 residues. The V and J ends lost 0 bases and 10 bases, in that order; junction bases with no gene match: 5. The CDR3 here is CASSLAGTSGGREQFF. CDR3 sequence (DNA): TGTGCCAGCAGCTTAGCGGGGACTAGCGGGGGTCGCGAGCAGTTCTTC.

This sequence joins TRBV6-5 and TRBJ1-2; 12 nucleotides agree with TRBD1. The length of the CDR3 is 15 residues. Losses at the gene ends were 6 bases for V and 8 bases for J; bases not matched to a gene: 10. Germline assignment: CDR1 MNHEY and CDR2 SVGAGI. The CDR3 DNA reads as TGTGCCAGCAGCCATCCCCCCGGGACAGGGGGCGGCTACACCTTC. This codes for CASSHPPGTGGGYTF.

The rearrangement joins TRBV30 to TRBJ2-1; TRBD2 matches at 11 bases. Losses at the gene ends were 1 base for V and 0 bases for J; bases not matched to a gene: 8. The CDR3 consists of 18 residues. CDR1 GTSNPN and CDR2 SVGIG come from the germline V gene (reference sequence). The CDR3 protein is CAWSGGSGRAGSYNEQFF. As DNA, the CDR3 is TGTGCCTGGAGTGGGGGTAGCGGGAGGGCCGGCTCCTACAATGAGCAGTTCTTC.

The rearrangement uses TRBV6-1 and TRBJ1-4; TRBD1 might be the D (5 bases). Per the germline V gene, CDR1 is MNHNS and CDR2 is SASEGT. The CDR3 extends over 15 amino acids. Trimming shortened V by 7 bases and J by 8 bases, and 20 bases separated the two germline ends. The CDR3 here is CASTLQEGANEKLFF. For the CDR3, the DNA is TGTGCCAGCACCCTTCAGGAAGGGGCAAACGAAAAACTGTTTTTT.

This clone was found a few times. The CDR3 nucleotides are TGTGCCAGTAGTATCGACAGGGGGCTCCCTAATGAAAAACTGTTTTTT. This translates into CASSIDRGLPNEKLFF. The rearrangement links TRBV19 to TRBJ1-4, with 10 bases fitting TRBD1. The CDR3 contains 16 residues. Germline V gene data show CDR1 as LNHDA and CDR2 as SQIVND (reference sequence). Losses at the gene ends were 3 bases for V and 3 bases for J; bases not matched to a gene: 4.